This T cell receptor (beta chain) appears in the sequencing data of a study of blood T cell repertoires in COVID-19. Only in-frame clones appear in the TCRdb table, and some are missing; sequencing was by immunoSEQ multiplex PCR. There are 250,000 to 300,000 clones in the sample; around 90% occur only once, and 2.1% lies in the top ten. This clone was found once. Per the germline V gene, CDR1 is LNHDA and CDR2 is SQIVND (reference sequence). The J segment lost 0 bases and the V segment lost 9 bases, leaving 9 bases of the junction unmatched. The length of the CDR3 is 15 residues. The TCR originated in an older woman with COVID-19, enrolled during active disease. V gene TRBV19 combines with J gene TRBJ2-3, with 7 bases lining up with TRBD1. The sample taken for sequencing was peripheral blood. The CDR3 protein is CASLGDRTSTDTQYF. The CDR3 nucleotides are TGTGCCAGCCTGGGGGACAGAACTAGCACAGATACGCAGTATTTT.